The clone carrying this T cell receptor (beta chain) was seen a single time. What it recognizes is unknown. The data were obtained in a study of siplizumab effects on memory and regulatory T cells. Study-wide points: It was never confirmed that proliferating Tregs from siplizumab cultures were suppressive.

Some clones are missing from TCRdb's copy, which holds only in-frame ones; the method was immunoSEQ multiplex PCR. Altogether approximately 94,000 clones are present, approximately 93% being singletons, with the ten largest covering under 8.5%. Sequenced sample: CD8+ T cells sorted from blood. This clonotype originated in a human donor in good health.

The CDR3 region is CASSLNRQMNTEAFF. CDR3 bases: TGTGCCAGCAGCTTGAATAGACAGATGAACACTGAAGCTTTCTTT. The chain has TRBV5-4 and TRBJ1-1; the D gene is possibly TRBD1 (5 bases). In germline, CDR1 is SGHNT, CDR2 YYREEE (reference sequence). The CDR3 consists of 15 residues. Trimming removed 1 base from V and 0 bases from J, with 10 bases in between.